The rows below give T cell receptor beta chains drawn from one sample of a study of cytomegalovirus exposure and HLA in healthy donors. Using immunoSEQ multiplex PCR, the repertoire was profiled, and TCRdb retains in-frame clones only, with some absent. The sample has 50,000 to 80,000 clones, roughly 80% seen once; the top ten hold 4% to 5.5%. The sample comprised PBMCs. The receptors stem from a male donor in good health and CMV-seropositive. The CDR3 runs from the conserved cysteine through the conserved F or W. A D gene is named only where the DNA matches it firmly. Only part of the rows carry a size: once, few, many, or a class if the clone is expanded.

d_call	j_call	clone_size	v_call	cdr3_nt	cdr3_aa
-	TRBJ1-2	-	TRBV7-9	TGTGCCAGCAGCTTGCGACTGGAAATTGGAGGCTACACCTTC	CASSLRLEIGGYTF
-	TRBJ2-5	few	TRBV5-1	TGCGCCAGCAGCTTGGGTGGGGCGTACCAAGAGACCCAGTACTTC	CASSLGGAYQETQYF
TRBD1	TRBJ2-7	-	TRBV6-1	TGTGCCAGCAGTCGACAGGGGACCTCCTACGAGCAGTACTTC	CASSRQGTSYEQYF
TRBD1	TRBJ1-2	few	TRBV4-3	TGCGCCAGCAGCCAAGACAGGACAGGGGGCAATGGCTACACCTTC	CASSQDRTGGNGYTF
-	TRBJ1-6	-	TRBV2	TGTGCCAGCAGTGAAGCAAGGGGTACAGGGCGTAATTCACCCCTCCACTTT	CASSEARGTGRNSPLHF
-	TRBJ1-3	once	TRBV18	TGTGCCAGCTTCTTCCCCAGCGCGGGGTCAGGAAACACCATATATTTT	CASFFPSAGSGNTIYF
TRBD1	TRBJ1-1	-	TRBV19	TGTGCCAGTAGAAAAAACAGGGGACAGGGAGGTGGTGAAGCTTTCTTT	CASRKNRGQGGGEAFF
-	TRBJ2-3	-	TRBV11-2	TGTGCCAGCAGCTTAGGCCAGGCTTACGCTAGCACAGATACGCAGTATTTT	CASSLGQAYASTDTQYF
-	TRBJ2-2	-	TRBV7-9	TGTGCCAGCAGCTTAGGAGGGGGGAACACCGGGGAGCTGTTTTTT	CASSLGGGNTGELFF
TRBD2	TRBJ2-7	-	TRBV10-3	TGTGCCATCAGTGAGGGGGGGGTCTACGAGCAGTACTTC	CAISEGGVYEQYF
TRBD1	TRBJ2-1	-	TRBV9	TGTGCCAGCAGCCCTCAGACAGGGGGCCGGTATGAGCAGTTCTTC	CASSPQTGGRYEQFF
-	TRBJ1-4	-	TRBV30	TGTGCCTGGAGTGATACGGTGTCTAATGAAAAACTGTTTTTT	CAWSDTVSNEKLFF
TRBD1	TRBJ1-6	-	TRBV18	TGTGCCACCGCCGAGGGGGCTGAAGGTAATTCACCCCTCCACTTT	CATAEGAEGNSPLHF
TRBD2	TRBJ2-5	once	TRBV18	TGTGCCAGCTCACCAACTAGCGGGGGGGCCGAGACCCAGTACTTC	CASSPTSGGAETQYF
TRBD1	TRBJ2-3	-	TRBV10-3	TGTGCCATCAGTCCGGGACAGGGGAGGCGGCAGTATTTT	CAISPGQGRRQYF
TRBD1	TRBJ1-3	-	TRBV13	TGTGCCAGCAGCCGGACAGGGATCGGAAACACCATATATTTT	CASSRTGIGNTIYF
-	TRBJ1-1	once	TRBV6-9	TGTGCCAGCAGTTATTCGACGGGGGGGGGTGAAGCTTTCTTT	CASSYSTGGGEAFF
-	TRBJ1-2	-	TRBV18	TGTGCCAGCTCATTGCAGGGGTCGGGCTATGGCTACACCTTC	CASSLQGSGYGYTF
TRBD1	TRBJ2-7	-	TRBV28	TGTGCCAGCAGTGCTTGGGACAGGGGATACTACGAGCAGTACTTC	CASSAWDRGYYEQYF
TRBD1	TRBJ1-3	-	TRBV11-3	TGTGCCAGCAGCTTGACAGGGACTGGAAACACCATATATTTT	CASSLTGTGNTIYF
TRBD1	TRBJ1-5	few	TRBV28	TGTGCCAGCAGTCCATCGACAGGGATCGGCAATCAGCCCCAGCATTTT	CASSPSTGIGNQPQHF
-	TRBJ2-5	-	TRBV7-3	TGTGCCAGCAGCCCCGGTGTTGGAGAGACCCAGTACTTC	CASSPGVGETQYF
-	TRBJ1-1	-	TRBV27	TGTGCCAGCAGTTTATCCCGTGGAGTGAACACTGAAGCTTTCTTT	CASSLSRGVNTEAFF
-	TRBJ1-1	few	TRBV28	TGTGCCAGCAGTTTCGATCCGGGAAGGCCCGTCGTCAGTGAAGCTTTCTTT	CASSFDPGRPVVSEAFF
TRBD1	TRBJ2-7	-	TRBV2	TGTGCCAGCAGGGACAGGGTCTACTACGAGCAGTACTTC	CASRDRVYYEQYF
-	TRBJ2-5	-	TRBV6-5	TGTGCCAGCAGTTACGGGGGGACCAGAGAGACCCAGTACTTC	CASSYGGTRETQYF
-	TRBJ1-4	-	TRBV9	TGTGCCAGCAGCGCCACCGGGACAACCGAAAAACTGTTTTTT	CASSATGTTEKLFF
-	TRBJ2-2	-	TRBV11-3	TGTGCCAGCAGCCCGAGGAACACCGGGGAGCTGTTTTTT	CASSPRNTGELFF
-	TRBJ2-1	-	TRBV4-1	TGCGCCAGCAGCCATTATAATGAGCAGTTCTTC	CASSHYNEQFF
TRBD2	TRBJ2-3	-	TRBV5-1	TGCGCCAGCAGCTTTAGCGGGGGGGTAAAAGATACGCAGTATTTT	CASSFSGGVKDTQYF
TRBD2	TRBJ2-2	once	TRBV5-8	TGTGCCAGCAGCTTGTCACGGGTAGCGGGGTACACCGGGGAGCTGTTTTTT	CASSLSRVAGYTGELFF
-	TRBJ1-1	-	TRBV30	TGTGCCTGGGTCACTGGGACACGGGCTTTCTTT	CAWVTGTRAFF
-	TRBJ1-6	-	TRBV30	TGTGCCTGGAGGCTGGCGGGGTCAGATCGCCTCCACTTT	CAWRLAGSDRLHF
-	TRBJ1-1	few	TRBV27	TGTGCCAGCAGTTTATCGGGGGGGACTGAAGCTTTCTTT	CASSLSGGTEAFF
-	TRBJ1-5	-	TRBV7-2	TGTGCCAGCAGCTTTGCACAGCCCAATCAGCCCCAGCATTTT	CASSFAQPNQPQHF
-	TRBJ1-2	few	TRBV7-2	TGTGCCAGCAGCTTAACACTGGGGCTCTATGGCTACACCTTC	CASSLTLGLYGYTF
-	TRBJ1-5	few	TRBV7-8	TGTGCCAGCAGCTTAGAAGACAGGAGTAGCAATCAGCCCCAGCATTTT	CASSLEDRSSNQPQHF
-	TRBJ2-2	-	TRBV11-2	TGTGCCAGCAGCGCCCCGAAGGAGGGGGGGGACACCGGGGAGCTGTTTTTT	CASSAPKEGGDTGELFF
-	TRBJ2-1	-	TRBV4-3	TGCGCCAGCAGCCGCGTGGCCCCCAGCGTGGGGGGGGCCCACAATGAGCAGTTCTTC	CASSRVAPSVGGAHNEQFF
TRBD2	TRBJ2-5	-	TRBV7-2	TGTGCCATCCGCGGGGGGACAGAGACCCAGTACTTC	CAIRGGTETQYF
TRBD2	TRBJ2-5	once	TRBV27	TGTGCCAGCAGTTTCCTGACTCCTAGCGGGGGCCCCCGGTTGGAGACCCAGTACTTC	CASSFLTPSGGPRLETQYF
TRBD2	TRBJ2-3	-	TRBV7-2	TGTGCCAGCAGCTCCTCCGGGACTAGCGGGGGGGCGAGGTCCACGCAGTATTTT	CASSSSGTSGGARSTQYF